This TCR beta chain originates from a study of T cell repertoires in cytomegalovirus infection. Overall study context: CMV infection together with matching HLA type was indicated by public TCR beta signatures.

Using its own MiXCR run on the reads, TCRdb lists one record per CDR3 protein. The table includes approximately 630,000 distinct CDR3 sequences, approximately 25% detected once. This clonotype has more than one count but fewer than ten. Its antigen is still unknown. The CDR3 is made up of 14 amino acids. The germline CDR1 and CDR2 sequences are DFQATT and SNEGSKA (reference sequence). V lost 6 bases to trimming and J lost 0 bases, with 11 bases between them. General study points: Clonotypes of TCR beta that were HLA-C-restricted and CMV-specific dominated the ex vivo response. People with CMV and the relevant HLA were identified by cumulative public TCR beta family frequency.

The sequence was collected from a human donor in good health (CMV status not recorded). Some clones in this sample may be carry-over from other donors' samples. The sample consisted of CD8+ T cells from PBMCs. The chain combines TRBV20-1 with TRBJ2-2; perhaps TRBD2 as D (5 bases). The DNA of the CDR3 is TGCAGTGCCGCGGGCCCCGCGAACACCGGGGAGCTGTTTTTT. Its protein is CSAAGPANTGELFF.